The source of this T cell receptor beta chain is a study of somatic mutations in cytotoxic T cells in rheumatoid arthritis. Repertoires were generated with immunoSEQ multiplex PCR, while TCRdb's copy carries only in-frame clones and drops some. The sample records 13,000 or so clones, around 80% being singletons. Positive magnetic bead selection, which isolated the CD4+ and CD8+ cells, was followed by a flow cytometry check of purity. CDR1 is MGHRA and CDR2 is YSYEKL in the germline V gene. CDR3 length: 15 residues. The V gene lost 3 bases and the J gene lost 5 bases, with 14 bases spanning the gap. The TCR sequence derives from an adult with rheumatoid arthritis. This sequence joins TRBV4-1 and TRBJ2-1; D might be TRBD2 (5 bases). The material sequenced was CD8+ T cells sorted from blood. The CDR3 region has the DNA TGCGCCAGCAGCCACGGGGAGAGGGCCAACAATGAGCAGTTCTTC. This gives the protein CASSHGERANNEQFF.